This is a list of T cell receptor beta chains from one sample in a study of blood T cell repertoires in COVID-19. TCRdb keeps only in-frame clones here, not all; method: immunoSEQ multiplex PCR. The sample records 130,000 to 150,000 clones, approximately 89% being singletons. Sequencing used peripheral blood. All receptors come from a woman in her forties or fifties with acute or convalescent COVID-19. Both conserved end residues are trimmed from each CDR3. Each record gives: V gene, CDR3 length, clone size, J gene, CDR3 protein. Size values are once, few and many counts, or a class for expanded clones, and some rows have none.

TRBV19,14,.,TRBJ2-1,ASSTGLAGGPNEQF
TRBV3-1/TRBV3-2,12,.,TRBJ2-5,ASSQLQGTETQY
TRBV10-1,10,.,TRBJ1-1,ASSESGREAF
TRBV5-4,13,once,TRBJ2-7,ASSVPGTGFYEQY
TRBV7-2,16,.,TRBJ2-5,ASSGRLAGGPVQETQY
TRBV24-1,14,.,TRBJ1-5,ATSDGGDRGGQPQH
TRBV7-3,11,.,TRBJ2-3,ASSPGGPDTQY
TRBV7-8,14,.,TRBJ2-7,ASSWPGQGNYEGQY
TRBV19,12,.,TRBJ2-7,ASSIQGDSYEQY
TRBV7-3,14,.,TRBJ1-1,ASSLNPQGAYTEAF
TRBV14,12,.,TRBJ1-6,ASSRGTVNSPLH
TRBV7-9,11,once,TRBJ2-1,ASSLGGEGEQF
TRBV11-3,11,.,TRBJ1-1,ASSLARNTEAF
TRBV10-3,11,.,TRBJ2-7,AISGTGVNEQY
TRBV19,14,.,TRBJ1-1,ASSRGGRSRNTEAF
TRBV9,13,few,TRBJ1-6,ASSVWTGDNSPLH
TRBV14,16,once,TRBJ2-7,ASSHYGLAGRFHYEQY
TRBV29-1,12,.,TRBJ1-1,SVEDLRVYTEAF
TRBV12-5,11,.,TRBJ1-2,ASGTSGPYGYT
TRBV18,12,.,TRBJ1-6,ASSGRDSNSPLH
TRBV4-2,14,.,TRBJ2-7,ASSHLAGEKYAEQY
TRBV12-3/TRBV12-4,11,.,TRBJ1-1,ASSPSEGTEAF
TRBV19,11,.,TRBJ2-7,ASSTRERYEQY
TRBV9,15,.,TRBJ2-3,ASSPLSGGGSTDTQY
TRBV9,15,.,TRBJ2-3,ASSVPRTSDPTDTQY
TRBV19,13,.,TRBJ1-1,ATSPTGLMNTEAF
TRBV6-5,10,.,TRBJ2-5,ASGRGRETQY
TRBV9,14,.,TRBJ2-2,ASSPFQEPNTGELF
TRBV5-1,13,.,TRBJ1-2,ASSLGQSTNYGYT
TRBV2,6,.,TRBJ1-1,ASSRAF
TRBV24-1,15,.,TRBJ2-1,ATSDSTTGQGMGEQF
TRBV10-3,12,.,TRBJ2-2,AIRGTGNTGELF
TRBV12-5,15,.,TRBJ1-1,ASGLVAGSIMNTEAF
TRBV29-1,11,.,TRBJ1-5,SAWTGTDQPQH
TRBV24-1,14,once,TRBJ2-2,ATSDLRQGNTGELF
TRBV3-1/TRBV3-2,12,.,TRBJ1-6,ASSHVQDNSPLH
TRBV18,11,.,TRBJ1-4,ASSPGTQEKLF
TRBV19,13,once,TRBJ2-1,ASSISGRSHNEQF
TRBV3-1/TRBV3-2,16,.,TRBJ2-7,ASSLWTSGSTSLGEQY
TRBV5-1,13,.,TRBJ2-5,ASSLSLARLETQY
TRBV5-1,13,.,TRBJ1-1,ASSLASFSGTEAF
TRBV4-1,14,.,TRBJ2-1,ASSQGRGGGGYEQF
TRBV6-5,12,.,TRBJ1-2,ASSYLGGWNGYT
TRBV18,11,few,TRBJ1-5,ASSADRGEPQH
TRBV5-1,11,.,TRBJ1-2,ASSSTGYYGYT
TRBV12-5,14,.,TRBJ2-3,ASGLVLAGGADTQY
TRBV20-1,11,.,TRBJ1-1,SASKGLVTEAF
TRBV6-1,13,.,TRBJ1-6,ASSELDSFNSPLH
TRBV6-5,11,.,TRBJ1-5,ASSYGQNQPQH
TRBV7-7,14,.,TRBJ2-5,ASSHIAGGPEETQY
TRBV5-1,10,once,TRBJ2-5,ASSSIRETQY
TRBV19,14,once,TRBJ2-1,ATSPGSGQGYNEQF
TRBV27,12,.,TRBJ2-7,ASSLSAESYEQY
TRBV19,13,.,TRBJ1-5,ASSSHAGGGQPQH
TRBV29-1,9,.,TRBJ2-4,SVRQGDIQY
TRBV5-1,14,.,TRBJ2-4,ASSPGTDLAKNIQY
TRBV3-1/TRBV3-2,11,.,TRBJ1-2,ASSEAAAAGYT
TRBV10-1,10,.,TRBJ2-1,ASGGNNNEQF
TRBV28,10,.,TRBJ1-2,ASRPGSLGYT